The sequence of this T cell receptor (beta chain) was determined in a study of CD8+ T cells in alopecia areata. Study-wide findings and caveats: In lesional scalp, particularly from alopecia totalis/universalis, clonality was higher than in normal scalp.

Sampling of alopecia areata patients yielded lesional scalp punch biopsies as well as peripheral blood. CDR3 length: 19 amino acids. After removal of 5 bases from V and 0 bases from J, the junction contained 13 bases not matched to a gene. Germline assignment: CDR1 SGHVS and CDR2 FNYEAQ. This clone was counted only a few times. Its antigen is as yet unknown. Extracted from the samples, RNA was reverse transcribed into cDNA to serve as the sequencing template. Repertoires were generated with immunoSEQ multiplex PCR, while TCRdb's copy carries only in-frame clones and drops some. The sample lists roughly 30,000 clones; more than 55% were seen once.

The sample consisted of NKG2D-high CD8+ T cells sorted from blood. This TCR came from a human donor with alopecia areata. This chain uses TRBV7-6 with TRBJ2-6; 7 bases fit TRBD1. CDR3 amino acids: CASSPSGTGTVSGANVLTF. The DNA for the CDR3 is TGTGCCAGCAGCCCCAGTGGCACCGGGACAGTCTCTGGGGCCAACGTCCTGACTTTC.